Listed below are T cell receptor beta chains from one sample, sequenced in a study of T cell changes during pregnancy in multiple sclerosis. Clones were read by immunoSEQ multiplex PCR, and TCRdb kept only the in-frame ones, dropping some. The data show approximately 48,000 clones, 85% to 95% seen once. The sequencing used CD8+ T cells from peripheral blood mononuclear cells, collected before pregnancy. The origin of the receptors is a female donor with multiple sclerosis, enrolled in a pregnancy study. CDR3s include the opening cysteine and the closing phenylalanine or tryptophan. A D gene is named only where the DNA matches it firmly. Expanded clones are given a class, and other clones once, few, many or no size at all.

d_gene: NA; j_gene: TRBJ2-7; abundance: NA; v_gene: TRBV27; CDR3nt: TGTGCCAGCAGTTTTGGGACTGGGTCCTACGAGCAGTACTTC; CDR3aa: CASSFGTGSYEQYF
d_gene: NA; j_gene: TRBJ1-1; abundance: NA; v_gene: TRBV9; CDR3nt: TGTGCCAGCAGCGTAGCTCCGCGACAGCCGAATGAAGCTTTCTTT; CDR3aa: CASSVAPRQPNEAFF
d_gene: NA; j_gene: TRBJ2-1; abundance: once; v_gene: TRBV20-1; CDR3nt: TGCAGTGGGGACTCTTACAATGAGCAGTTCTTC; CDR3aa: CSGDSYNEQFF
d_gene: TRBD1; j_gene: TRBJ1-5; abundance: NA; v_gene: TRBV19; CDR3nt: TGTGCCAGTCGACAGGGGGCGTCCGGCAATCAGCCCCAGCATTTT; CDR3aa: CASRQGASGNQPQHF
d_gene: NA; j_gene: TRBJ2-7; abundance: NA; v_gene: TRBV10-3; CDR3nt: TGTGCCATCAGTAAGTCAGACAGCCTCTACGAGCAGTACTTC; CDR3aa: CAISKSDSLYEQYF
d_gene: NA; j_gene: TRBJ2-1; abundance: NA; v_gene: TRBV21-1; CDR3nt: TGTGCCAGCAGTAGCGGGAGCTCCTACAATGAGCAGTTCTTC; CDR3aa: CASSSGSSYNEQFF
d_gene: TRBD1; j_gene: TRBJ1-1; abundance: NA; v_gene: TRBV4-3; CDR3nt: TGCGCCAGCAGCTCGGGGACAGGGCCGAACACTGAAGCTTTCTTT; CDR3aa: CASSSGTGPNTEAFF
d_gene: TRBD1; j_gene: TRBJ2-7; abundance: NA; v_gene: TRBV5-1; CDR3nt: TGCGCCAGCAGCACAAGACAGGGATTGAGCGAGCAGTACTTC; CDR3aa: CASSTRQGLSEQYF
d_gene: TRBD2; j_gene: TRBJ2-7; abundance: NA; v_gene: TRBV5-1; CDR3nt: TGCGCCAGCAGCTTGACTAGCGGCTACGAGCAGTACTTC; CDR3aa: CASSLTSGYEQYF
d_gene: NA; j_gene: TRBJ2-7; abundance: NA; v_gene: TRBV29-1; CDR3nt: TGCAGCGTTGGACAGTCTAGGGGCTACGAGCAGTACTTC; CDR3aa: CSVGQSRGYEQYF
d_gene: NA; j_gene: TRBJ1-5; abundance: NA; v_gene: TRBV9; CDR3nt: TGTGCCAGCAGCGTAGGATCAGGCATCGATCAGCCCCAGCATTTT; CDR3aa: CASSVGSGIDQPQHF
d_gene: NA; j_gene: TRBJ2-2; abundance: NA; v_gene: TRBV4-3; CDR3nt: TGCGCCAGCAGCCAAGATTACGGGGAGCTGTTTTTT; CDR3aa: CASSQDYGELFF
d_gene: NA; j_gene: TRBJ2-3; abundance: NA; v_gene: TRBV27; CDR3nt: TGTGCCAGCAGTTTAAATCGAGGCACAGATACGCAGTATTTT; CDR3aa: CASSLNRGTDTQYF
d_gene: NA; j_gene: TRBJ2-5; abundance: NA; v_gene: TRBV29-1; CDR3nt: TGCAGCGTTGAAGATCCCGGAGAGACCCAGTACTTC; CDR3aa: CSVEDPGETQYF
d_gene: TRBD1; j_gene: TRBJ2-7; abundance: NA; v_gene: TRBV13; CDR3nt: TGTGCCAGCAGCCTAGGCGGGGACAGGGGTCGCTCCGAGCAGTACTTC; CDR3aa: CASSLGGDRGRSEQYF
d_gene: NA; j_gene: TRBJ2-5; abundance: NA; v_gene: TRBV30; CDR3nt: TGTGCCTGGAGTGTAGGGGTAGAGACCCAGTACTTC; CDR3aa: CAWSVGVETQYF
d_gene: NA; j_gene: TRBJ1-1; abundance: NA; v_gene: TRBV25-1; CDR3nt: TGTGCCAGCAGTGCGGGACAGAACACTGAAGCTTTCTTT; CDR3aa: CASSAGQNTEAFF
d_gene: TRBD1; j_gene: TRBJ1-1; abundance: once; v_gene: TRBV7-3; CDR3nt: TGTGCCAGCAGCTCCATTTACAGGGGGCGTCATACTGAAGCTTTCTTT; CDR3aa: CASSSIYRGRHTEAFF
d_gene: NA; j_gene: TRBJ2-6; abundance: NA; v_gene: TRBV9; CDR3nt: TGTGCCAGCAGCGTGGGTAGCTTCTCTGGGGCCAACGTCCTGACTTTC; CDR3aa: CASSVGSFSGANVLTF
d_gene: NA; j_gene: TRBJ2-1; abundance: NA; v_gene: TRBV27; CDR3nt: TGTGCCAGCAGTTTATCTAGCGGAGACCCCCGCCGGGTCTTC; CDR3aa: CASSLSSGDPRRVF
d_gene: NA; j_gene: TRBJ1-5; abundance: NA; v_gene: TRBV19; CDR3nt: TGTGCCAGTAGTATAGAAGGACATAGCAATCAGCCCCAGCATTTT; CDR3aa: CASSIEGHSNQPQHF
d_gene: NA; j_gene: TRBJ1-2; abundance: NA; v_gene: TRBV29-1; CDR3nt: TGCAGCGTTGAATCAGAAGCTAACTATGGCTACACCTTC; CDR3aa: CSVESEANYGYTF
d_gene: NA; j_gene: TRBJ2-7; abundance: NA; v_gene: TRBV5-6; CDR3nt: TGTGCCAGCAGCTTGGGCGGAGGGCCCCCCCACGAGCAGTACTTC; CDR3aa: CASSLGGGPPHEQYF
d_gene: NA; j_gene: TRBJ2-3; abundance: NA; v_gene: TRBV20-1; CDR3nt: TGCAGTGCCCTAGGTGGGGATACGCAGTATTTT; CDR3aa: CSALGGDTQYF
d_gene: TRBD2; j_gene: TRBJ2-7; abundance: NA; v_gene: TRBV29-1; CDR3nt: TGCAGCGTTTCGGATACTAGCGCTTACGAGCAGTACTTC; CDR3aa: CSVSDTSAYEQYF
d_gene: NA; j_gene: TRBJ2-7; abundance: NA; v_gene: TRBV5-6; CDR3nt: TGTGCCAGCAGCTCGGATTTAGACAGGTACGAGCAGTACTTC; CDR3aa: CASSSDLDRYEQYF
d_gene: NA; j_gene: TRBJ1-1; abundance: once; v_gene: TRBV7-7; CDR3nt: TGTGCCAGCAGCCCCCTGGAGGGTCTTGGTTACACTGAAGCTTTCTTT; CDR3aa: CASSPLEGLGYTEAFF
d_gene: TRBD2; j_gene: TRBJ2-1; abundance: NA; v_gene: TRBV27; CDR3nt: TGTGCCAGCAGTCCGGGTAGTAGCGGGAGGAATGAGCAGTTCTTC; CDR3aa: CASSPGSSGRNEQFF
d_gene: NA; j_gene: TRBJ2-5; abundance: NA; v_gene: TRBV28; CDR3nt: TGTGCCAGCAGTTTACGGGAGAACATGAAAGAGACCCAGTACTTC; CDR3aa: CASSLRENMKETQYF
d_gene: TRBD1; j_gene: TRBJ1-1; abundance: NA; v_gene: TRBV5-1; CDR3nt: TGCGCCAGCAGCTCAGGGGGACAACCCAACACTGAAGCTTTCTTT; CDR3aa: CASSSGGQPNTEAFF
d_gene: TRBD2; j_gene: TRBJ2-7; abundance: NA; v_gene: TRBV4-1; CDR3nt: TGCGCCAGCAGTGAAGCAGCGGGAGGTTTCTACGAGCAGTACTTC; CDR3aa: CASSEAAGGFYEQYF
d_gene: TRBD2; j_gene: TRBJ2-5; abundance: NA; v_gene: TRBV6-1; CDR3nt: TGTGCCAGCAAGTCACGACTAGCGGGACAAGAGACCCAGTACTTC; CDR3aa: CASKSRLAGQETQYF
d_gene: TRBD2; j_gene: TRBJ2-3; abundance: NA; v_gene: TRBV16; CDR3nt: TGTGCCAGCAGCCAATCCCCTAGCGGGGGCACAGATACGCAGTATTTT; CDR3aa: CASSQSPSGGTDTQYF
d_gene: TRBD1; j_gene: TRBJ2-2; abundance: NA; v_gene: TRBV25-1; CDR3nt: TGTGCCAGCAGTGTCAGACAGGGGAACACCGGGGAGCTGTTTTTT; CDR3aa: CASSVRQGNTGELFF
d_gene: TRBD1; j_gene: TRBJ2-7; abundance: NA; v_gene: TRBV4-1; CDR3nt: TGCGCCAGCAGCCAAGCCGGGACAGGCGCCGAGCAGTACTTC; CDR3aa: CASSQAGTGAEQYF
d_gene: NA; j_gene: TRBJ2-7; abundance: medium-sized; v_gene: TRBV5-1; CDR3nt: TGCGCCAGCAGCTTGGGAACAGGGTTCTACGAGCAGTACTTC; CDR3aa: CASSLGTGFYEQYF
d_gene: TRBD1; j_gene: TRBJ2-2; abundance: NA; v_gene: TRBV29-1; CDR3nt: TGCAGCGCCCCGACAGGGTTGGGGCCCGGGGAGCTGTTTTTT; CDR3aa: CSAPTGLGPGELFF
d_gene: NA; j_gene: TRBJ2-2; abundance: medium-sized; v_gene: TRBV6-5; CDR3nt: TGTGCCAGCAGTTACGGCTCAGTCGCCGGGGAGCTGTTTTTT; CDR3aa: CASSYGSVAGELFF
d_gene: TRBD2; j_gene: TRBJ2-7; abundance: NA; v_gene: TRBV4-3; CDR3nt: TGCGCCAGCAGCCCGTCTTATAGCGGGAGAAGCTCCTACGAGCAGTACTTC; CDR3aa: CASSPSYSGRSSYEQYF
d_gene: TRBD1; j_gene: TRBJ2-5; abundance: NA; v_gene: TRBV29-1; CDR3nt: TGCAGCGTAGATACCCGGGACAGGGAAGAGGAGACCCAGTACTTC; CDR3aa: CSVDTRDREEETQYF
d_gene: TRBD2; j_gene: TRBJ2-7; abundance: NA; v_gene: TRBV7-9; CDR3nt: TGTGCCAGCAGCCCCCCAGCGGGAGAACGCCCCCGGGTCCTCTACGAGCAGTACTTC; CDR3aa: CASSPPAGERPRVLYEQYF
d_gene: NA; j_gene: TRBJ2-3; abundance: NA; v_gene: TRBV30; CDR3nt: TGTGCCTGGAACATCCTTACAGATACGCAGTATTTT; CDR3aa: CAWNILTDTQYF
d_gene: NA; j_gene: TRBJ1-3; abundance: NA; v_gene: TRBV10-3; CDR3nt: TGTGCCACCGGAACGTCGGGGGGAGGAAACACCATATATTTT; CDR3aa: CATGTSGGGNTIYF
d_gene: TRBD2; j_gene: TRBJ2-3; abundance: NA; v_gene: TRBV13; CDR3nt: TGTGCCAGCAGCCCACGTCTAGCGGATAGCACAGATACGCAGTATTTT; CDR3aa: CASSPRLADSTDTQYF
d_gene: NA; j_gene: TRBJ2-7; abundance: NA; v_gene: TRBV7-5; CDR3nt: TGTGTCAGAAGCTTGGGTGGCCCCGGGGGTCCGGGGGCCTACGAGCAGTACTTC; CDR3aa: CVRSLGGPGGPGAYEQYF
d_gene: NA; j_gene: TRBJ1-1; abundance: NA; v_gene: TRBV10-2; CDR3nt: TGCGCCAGCAGCCTCCAGGGAGGCACTGAAGCTTTCTTT; CDR3aa: CASSLQGGTEAFF
d_gene: NA; j_gene: TRBJ1-1; abundance: NA; v_gene: TRBV11-2; CDR3nt: TGTGCCAGCAGCTTAAGCCAGGGGAAGAACACTGAAGCTTTCTTT; CDR3aa: CASSLSQGKNTEAFF